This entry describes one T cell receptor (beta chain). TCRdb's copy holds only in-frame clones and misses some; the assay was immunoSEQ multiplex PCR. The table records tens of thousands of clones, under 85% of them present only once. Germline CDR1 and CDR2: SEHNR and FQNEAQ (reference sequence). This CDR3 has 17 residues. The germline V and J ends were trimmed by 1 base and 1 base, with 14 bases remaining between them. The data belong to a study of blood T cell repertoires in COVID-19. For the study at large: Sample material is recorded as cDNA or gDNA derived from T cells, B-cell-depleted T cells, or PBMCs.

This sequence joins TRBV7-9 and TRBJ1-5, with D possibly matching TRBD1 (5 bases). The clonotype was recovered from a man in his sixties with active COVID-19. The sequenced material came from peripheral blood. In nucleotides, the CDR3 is TGTGCCAGCAGCTTAGGTGAGGCAGGGCCAAGCAATCAGCCCCAGCATTTT. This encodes CASSLGEAGPSNQPQHF.